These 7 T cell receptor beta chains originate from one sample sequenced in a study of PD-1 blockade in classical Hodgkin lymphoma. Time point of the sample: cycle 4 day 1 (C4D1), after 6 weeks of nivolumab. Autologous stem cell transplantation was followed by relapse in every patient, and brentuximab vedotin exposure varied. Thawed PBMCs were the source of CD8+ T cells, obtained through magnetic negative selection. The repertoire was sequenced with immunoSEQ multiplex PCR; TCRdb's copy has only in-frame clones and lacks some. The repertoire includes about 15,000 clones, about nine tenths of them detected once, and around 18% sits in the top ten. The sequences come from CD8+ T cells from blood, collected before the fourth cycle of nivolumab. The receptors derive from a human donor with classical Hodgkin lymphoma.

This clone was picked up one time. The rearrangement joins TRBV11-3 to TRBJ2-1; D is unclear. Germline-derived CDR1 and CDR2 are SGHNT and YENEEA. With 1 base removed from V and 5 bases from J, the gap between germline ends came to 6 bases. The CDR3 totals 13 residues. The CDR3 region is CASSLGVNNEQFF. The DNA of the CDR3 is TGTGCCAGCAGCTTAGGGGTCAACAATGAGCAGTTCTTC.

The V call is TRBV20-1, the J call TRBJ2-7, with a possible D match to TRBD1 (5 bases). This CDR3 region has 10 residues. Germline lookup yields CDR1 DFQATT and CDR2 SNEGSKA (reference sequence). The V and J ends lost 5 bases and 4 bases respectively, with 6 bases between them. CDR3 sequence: CSAPGYEQYF. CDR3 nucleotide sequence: TGCAGTGCTCCAGGGTACGAGCAGTACTTC.

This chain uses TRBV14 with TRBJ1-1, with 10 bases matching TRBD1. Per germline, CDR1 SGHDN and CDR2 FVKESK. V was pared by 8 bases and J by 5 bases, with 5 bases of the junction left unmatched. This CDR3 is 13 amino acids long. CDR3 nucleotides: TGTGCCAGCCGGGACAGGGGTAAGACTGAAGCTTTCTTT. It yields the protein CASRDRGKTEAFF.

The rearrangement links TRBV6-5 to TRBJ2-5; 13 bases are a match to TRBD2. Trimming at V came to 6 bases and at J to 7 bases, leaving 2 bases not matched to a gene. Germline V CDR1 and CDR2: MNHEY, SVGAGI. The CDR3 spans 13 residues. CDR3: CASRRLAGGTQYF. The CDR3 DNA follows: TGTGCCAGCAGGCGACTAGCGGGGGGGACCCAGTACTTC.

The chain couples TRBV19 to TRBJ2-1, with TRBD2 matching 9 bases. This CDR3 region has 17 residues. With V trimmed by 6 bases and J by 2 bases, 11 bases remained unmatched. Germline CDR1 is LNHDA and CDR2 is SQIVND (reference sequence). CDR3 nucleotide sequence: TGTGCCAGTAGCGCGACTAGCGGATCCAGTACCTACAATGAGCAGTTCTTC. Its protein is CASSATSGSSTYNEQFF.

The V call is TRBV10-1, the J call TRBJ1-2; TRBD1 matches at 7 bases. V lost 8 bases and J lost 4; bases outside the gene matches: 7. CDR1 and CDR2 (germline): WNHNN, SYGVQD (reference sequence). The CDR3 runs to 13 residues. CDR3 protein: CASARQGAYGYTF. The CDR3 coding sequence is TGCGCCAGCGCCCGACAGGGAGCCTATGGCTACACCTTC.

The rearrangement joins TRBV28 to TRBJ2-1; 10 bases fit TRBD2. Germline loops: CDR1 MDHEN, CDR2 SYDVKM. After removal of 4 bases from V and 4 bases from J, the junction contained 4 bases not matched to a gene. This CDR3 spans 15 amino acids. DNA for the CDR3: TGTGCCAGCAGTTCCACTAGCGGGATATACAATGAGCAGTTCTTC. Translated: CASSSTSGIYNEQFF.